This passage covers 20 T cell receptor beta chains from one sample sequenced in a study of blood T cell repertoires in COVID-19. The repertoire was sequenced with immunoSEQ multiplex PCR; TCRdb's copy has only in-frame clones and lacks some. The table has about 180,000 clones, 70% to 90% seen once. Sequencing was carried out using peripheral blood. The receptors were sampled from a man in his sixties with acute or convalescent COVID-19.

The V call is TRBV7-3, the J call TRBJ2-2; D gene uncertain. The V end lost 2 bases, the J end lost 5 bases, and 6 bases lay between the germline ends. The germline V gene has CDR1 SGHTA and CDR2 FQGTGA. There are 13 residues in the CDR3. The CDR3 nucleotides read TGTGCCAGCAGCTTATCTTCTACCGGGGAGCTGTTTTTT. Protein product: CASSLSSTGELFF.

The CDR3 coding sequence is TGTGCCAGCAGTCCGGGACAGGGGAGCTCTGGGGCCAACGTCCTGACTTTC. Amino acids: CASSPGQGSSGANVLTF. This chain connects TRBV27 to TRBJ2-6; 10 bases are shared with TRBD1. Germline values: CDR1 MNHEY, CDR2 SMNVEV (reference sequence). The CDR3 sequence is 17 residues long. The trim removed 5 bases at V and 0 bases at J, leaving 4 bases unmatched.

This chain connects TRBV7-2 to TRBJ1-2; TRBD1 agrees at 8 bases. The germline CDR1 and CDR2 sequences are SGHTA and FQGNSA. V lost 4 bases and J lost 4; bases outside the gene matches: 5. CDR3 size: 14 residues. The CDR3 reads CASSYDRGSYGYTF. As DNA, the CDR3 is TGTGCCAGCAGCTACGACAGGGGTAGCTATGGCTACACCTTC.

This chain joins TRBV30 and TRBJ2-3, with D perhaps matching TRBD2 (5 bases). Germline V gene data show CDR1 as GTSNPN and CDR2 as SVGIG (reference sequence). Deletions cut 2 bases from V and 9 bases from J, with 12 bases between. The CDR3 sequence is 12 residues long. The CDR3 nucleotides read TGTGCCTGGAGTCCCCTCACGGGAACGCAGTATTTT. It yields the protein CAWSPLTGTQYF.

This sequence joins TRBV19 and TRBJ1-2; 12 nucleotides align to TRBD1. Germline trimming cut 3 bases from V and 4 bases from J; bases unmatched to any gene: 3. This CDR3 region has 15 residues. Germline V lookup: CDR1 LNHDA, CDR2 SQIVND (reference sequence). CDR3 loop: CASSIRDRGPYGYTF. The DNA of the CDR3 is TGTGCCAGTAGTATCCGGGACAGGGGGCCCTATGGCTACACCTTC.

The V and J genes are TRBV29-1 and TRBJ1-2; D is ambiguous. The length of the CDR3 is 14 residues. CDR1 is SQVTM and CDR2 is ANQGSEA in the germline V gene. V was trimmed by 3 bases and J by 0 bases, leaving 11 bases between them. The chain's CDR3 is CSVDKQLANYGYTF. The CDR3 region has the DNA TGCAGCGTTGATAAACAGCTTGCTAACTATGGCTACACCTTC.

The rearrangement uses TRBV9 and TRBJ2-7, with a weak D call TRBD2 (6 bases). Germline V gene sequence: CDR1 SGDLS, CDR2 YYNGEE. Trimming shortened V by 1 base and J by 4 bases, and 21 bases separated the two germline ends. There are 17 residues in the CDR3. CDR3 sequence reads: CASSVPPRRDRWYEQYF. In nucleotides, the CDR3 is TGTGCCAGCAGCGTACCACCGAGGCGGGATAGGTGGTACGAGCAGTACTTC.

The chain combines TRBV4-1 with TRBJ2-7, with TRBD2 identical over 7 bases. V was pared by 3 bases and J by 0 bases, with 2 bases of the junction left unmatched. The CDR3 spans 14 residues. Germline CDR1 reads MGHRA; CDR2 reads YSYEKL. The CDR3 region is CASSHSGRSYEQYF. CDR3 sequence (DNA): TGCGCCAGCAGCCATAGCGGGCGCTCCTACGAGCAGTACTTC.

The chain uses TRBV9 and TRBJ1-5; 9 bases line up with TRBD1. Per the germline V gene, CDR1 is SGDLS and CDR2 is YYNGEE. CDR3 length: 15 amino acids. V shed 0 bases, J shed 7 bases, and the junction held 5 bases outside the gene matches. The CDR3 protein is CASSVGTGAGQPQHF. The CDR3 DNA follows: TGTGCCAGCAGCGTAGGGACAGGGGCAGGGCAGCCCCAGCATTTT.

The V and J genes are TRBV28 and TRBJ2-2; 13 nucleotides match TRBD2. Germline loops: CDR1 MDHEN, CDR2 SYDVKM. This CDR3 region has 17 residues. Trimming cost V 6 bases and J 5 bases; bases outside gene matches: 9. The CDR3 sequence: CASSPGTSGALTGELFF. The DNA for the CDR3 is TGTGCCAGCAGCCCCGGGACTAGCGGGGCCTTGACCGGGGAGCTGTTTTTT.

The gene calls are TRBV10-3 and TRBJ2-3; 9 bases line up with TRBD2. With 10 bases clipped from V and 5 bases from J, the junction kept 10 bases outside the gene matches. The CDR3 runs to 14 residues. From germline, CDR1 is ENHRY and CDR2 SYGVKD. In DNA, the CDR3 is TGTGCCACCAAGGTAGCGGGAGAAGTAGATACGCAGTATTTT. Amino acid sequence: CATKVAGEVDTQYF.

The chain is built from TRBV19 and TRBJ1-2, with 12 positions matching TRBD1. V was pared by 5 bases and J by 8 bases, with 12 bases of the junction left unmatched. CDR1 is LNHDA, CDR2 SQIVND, per germline (reference sequence). The length of the CDR3 is 16 residues. The CDR3 sequence is CASSRNPGQGAQGYTF. The DNA of the CDR3 is TGTGCCAGTAGTCGCAATCCGGGACAGGGGGCGCAGGGCTACACCTTC.

The V call is TRBV7-9, the J call TRBJ2-2; D ambiguous. CDR3 length: 13 residues. The germline V gene has CDR1 SEHNR and CDR2 FQNEAQ (reference sequence). V was trimmed by 5 bases and J by 5 bases, leaving 9 bases between them. CDR3 residues: CASSPPVTGELFF. Written as DNA, the CDR3 is TGTGCCAGCAGCCCTCCCGTAACCGGGGAGCTGTTTTTT.

The chain carries TRBV4-1 and TRBJ1-4; 7 nucleotides match TRBD1. The germline CDR1 and CDR2 sequences are MGHRA and YSYEKL. V lost 3 bases, J lost 6 bases, and 7 bases stayed unmatched. The CDR3 is 15 amino acids. The CDR3 region has the DNA TGCGCCAGCAGCCATCCCGACAGGGTGGATGAAAAACTGTTTTTT. It translates to CASSHPDRVDEKLFF.

CDR3 nucleotides: TGTGCCAGCTCACCACCGGGGGGTAGAAATCAGCCCCAGCATTTT. Translated: CASSPPGGRNQPQHF. V gene TRBV18 combines with J gene TRBJ1-5, with a possible D match to TRBD1 (5 bases). CDR3 length: 15 amino acids. Per germline, CDR1 KGHSH and CDR2 LQKENI. V lost 0 bases to trimming and J lost 4 bases, with 10 bases between them.

The gene calls are TRBV28 and TRBJ1-6; perhaps TRBD1 as D (5 bases). This CDR3 is built from 16 residues. Germline V gives CDR1 MDHEN, CDR2 SYDVKM. Trimming pared 6 bases from V and 1 base from J, leaving 13 bases between. The CDR3 loop reads CASSPWGVSYNSPLHF. The CDR3 DNA reads TGTGCCAGCAGCCCTTGGGGGGTGTCCTATAATTCACCCCTCCACTTT. Complete variable domain (other parts from reference TRBV28 and TRBJ1-6): DVKVTQSSRYLVKRTGEKVFLECVQDMDHENMFWYRQDPGLGLRLIYFSYDVKMKEKGDIPEGYSVSREKKERFSLILESASTNQTSMYLCASSPWGVSYNSPLHFGNGTRLTVT.

The V call is TRBV19, the J call TRBJ2-2, with 7 bases identical to TRBD2. Trimming removed 6 bases from V and 8 bases from J; junction bases left unmatched: 9. The germline V gene encodes CDR1 LNHDA and CDR2 SQIVND (reference sequence). The CDR3 contains 14 residues. The CDR3: CASSIAGVLGELFF. The DNA of the CDR3 is TGTGCCAGTAGCATTGCGGGGGTACTTGGGGAGCTGTTTTTT. Full variable domain (remainder filled in from reference TRBV19 and TRBJ2-2): DGGITQSPKYLFRKEGQNVTLSCEQNLNHDAMYWYRQDPGQGLRLIYYSQIVNDFQKGDIAEGYSVSREKKESFPLTVTSAQKNPTAFYLCASSIAGVLGELFFGEGSRLTVL.

The chain combines TRBV3-1 (or the pseudogene TRBV3-2) with TRBJ2-7; 8 bases align to TRBD2. The junction had 11 bases not matched to a gene; V was cut back by 4 bases and J by 3 bases. The CDR3 consists of 16 residues. Germline V lookup: CDR1 LGHDT, CDR2 YNNKEL (reference sequence). The CDR3 here is CASSPGGGRSLYEQYF. CDR3 DNA: TGTGCCAGCAGCCCCGGCGGGGGGCGTTCTCTCTACGAGCAGTACTTC.

This clone has more than one count but fewer than ten. The genes are TRBV27 and TRBJ1-6; D call uncertain. Germline V CDR1 and CDR2: MNHEY, SMNVEV (reference sequence). The CDR3 sequence is 13 residues long. The ends were cut back, 0 bases at V and 8 bases at J, with 5 bases in the middle. The CDR3 spells CASSLSADSPLHF. The DNA for the CDR3 is TGTGCCAGCAGTTTATCTGCGGATTCACCCCTCCACTTT.

The chain combines TRBV7-2 with TRBJ1-6, with 7 bases lining up with TRBD1. There are 14 residues in the CDR3. The V and J ends lost 3 bases and 9 bases, in that order; junction bases with no gene match: 5. CDR1 and CDR2 (germline): SGHTA, FQGNSA. The CDR3 DNA reads TGTGCCAGCAGCTTTCAGGGGGTAGGTTCACCCCTCCACTTT. Its protein is CASSFQGVGSPLHF.